Listed below are T cell receptor beta chains from one sample, sequenced in a study of cytomegalovirus exposure and HLA in healthy donors. The data were produced by immunoSEQ multiplex PCR, yet TCRdb's version contains in-frame clones alone and is incomplete. The sample lists 130,000 to 150,000 clones; 76% were seen once. The sample consisted of PBMCs. These receptor sequences come from a man aged 18 to 29 in good health and CMV-seronegative. The CDR3 runs from the conserved cysteine through the conserved F or W. The D gene is left open where the match is weak. The size of a clone is reported for some rows only, either as once, few or many, or as a class for expanded clones.

clone_size: once
j_call: TRBJ2-1
v_call: TRBV5-4
d_call: .
cdr3_nt: TGTGCCAGCAGCGGGCTAGATCGGGACTACAATGAGCAGTTCTTC
cdr3_aa: CASSGLDRDYNEQFF

clone_size: .
j_call: TRBJ2-2
v_call: TRBV9
d_call: TRBD2
cdr3_nt: TGTGCCAGCAGCGTAGAAGCGGGGGGAAACACCGGGGAGCTGTTTTTT
cdr3_aa: CASSVEAGGNTGELFF

clone_size: .
j_call: TRBJ2-7
v_call: TRBV9
d_call: .
cdr3_nt: TGTGCCAGCAGCGTAGGGGGCTACCCCTACGAGCAGTACTTC
cdr3_aa: CASSVGGYPYEQYF

clone_size: .
j_call: TRBJ1-6
v_call: TRBV7-6
d_call: .
cdr3_nt: TGTGCCAGCAGCCAGATTGGGGGGTCCCTCCACTTT
cdr3_aa: CASSQIGGSLHF

clone_size: few
j_call: TRBJ2-7
v_call: TRBV11-2
d_call: TRBD2
cdr3_nt: TGTGCCAGCAGCTTAGATCTAAGAAGTAGCGGGAGCTCCTACGAGCAGTACTTC
cdr3_aa: CASSLDLRSSGSSYEQYF

clone_size: .
j_call: TRBJ2-2
v_call: TRBV5-1
d_call: .
cdr3_nt: TGCGCCAGCAGCTTGGGGCGGGGGAACACCGGGGAGCTGTTTTTT
cdr3_aa: CASSLGRGNTGELFF

clone_size: few
j_call: TRBJ2-7
v_call: TRBV19
d_call: TRBD1
cdr3_nt: TGTGCCAGTAGTTGGGGACAGGGGGCTCGGGAGCAGTACTTC
cdr3_aa: CASSWGQGAREQYF

clone_size: .
j_call: TRBJ2-3
v_call: TRBV27
d_call: .
cdr3_nt: TGTGCCAGCAGTTTATTATCGGGGGGCCCCACAGATACGCAGTATTTT
cdr3_aa: CASSLLSGGPTDTQYF

clone_size: .
j_call: TRBJ2-7
v_call: TRBV29-1
d_call: TRBD1
cdr3_nt: TGCAGCGTTGGCGCAGGGGGATACGAGCAGTACTTC
cdr3_aa: CSVGAGGYEQYF

clone_size: .
j_call: TRBJ1-1
v_call: TRBV18
d_call: .
cdr3_nt: TGTGCCAGCTCACCGGGGGGAGGGAACACTGAAGCTTTCTTT
cdr3_aa: CASSPGGGNTEAFF

clone_size: .
j_call: TRBJ1-2
v_call: TRBV30
d_call: TRBD1
cdr3_nt: TGTGCCTGGGGGACCGGGACAGGGGACTATGGCTACACCTTC
cdr3_aa: CAWGTGTGDYGYTF

clone_size: .
j_call: TRBJ2-7
v_call: TRBV5-6
d_call: .
cdr3_nt: TGTGCCAGCAGCTTGGGGGCCGCGACCTACGAGCAGTACTTC
cdr3_aa: CASSLGAATYEQYF

clone_size: .
j_call: TRBJ2-7
v_call: TRBV6-1
d_call: .
cdr3_nt: TGTGCCAGCAGTGAACAGGGTGGGTACGAGCAGTACTTC
cdr3_aa: CASSEQGGYEQYF

clone_size: .
j_call: TRBJ2-3
v_call: TRBV19
d_call: TRBD2
cdr3_nt: TGTGCCATTCCGCCAACGACTAGCCTTTATGAGTATTTT
cdr3_aa: CAIPPTTSLYEYF

clone_size: .
j_call: TRBJ1-4
v_call: TRBV29-1
d_call: .
cdr3_nt: TGCAGCGCCACAGGTACAACTAATGAAAAACTGTTTTTT
cdr3_aa: CSATGTTNEKLFF

clone_size: few
j_call: TRBJ1-4
v_call: TRBV5-1
d_call: .
cdr3_nt: TGCGCCAGCCGGGGGGCAGGTAATGAAAAACTGTTTTTT
cdr3_aa: CASRGAGNEKLFF

clone_size: .
j_call: TRBJ2-7
v_call: TRBV5-4
d_call: TRBD2
cdr3_nt: TGTGCCAGCAGCTTGGAGTCTAGCGGGAGTTACGAGCAGTACTTC
cdr3_aa: CASSLESSGSYEQYF

clone_size: .
j_call: TRBJ1-2
v_call: TRBV11-3
d_call: TRBD1
cdr3_nt: TGTGCCAGCAGCCAGGACAGGATCTATGGCTACACCTTC
cdr3_aa: CASSQDRIYGYTF

clone_size: .
j_call: TRBJ2-1
v_call: TRBV7-2
d_call: .
cdr3_nt: TGTGCCACCGCTACCCGCGCCCACAATGAGCAGTTCTTC
cdr3_aa: CATATRAHNEQFF

clone_size: .
j_call: TRBJ2-2
v_call: TRBV11-3
d_call: .
cdr3_nt: TGTGCCAGCAGCCCCACAGGGACCTCGAACACCGGGGAGCTGTTTTTT
cdr3_aa: CASSPTGTSNTGELFF

clone_size: few
j_call: TRBJ2-1
v_call: TRBV6-6
d_call: TRBD1
cdr3_nt: TGTGCCAGCAGTTATAGACAGGGTCAAAACAATGAGCAGTTCTTC
cdr3_aa: CASSYRQGQNNEQFF

clone_size: once
j_call: TRBJ2-1
v_call: TRBV7-2
d_call: TRBD2
cdr3_nt: TGTGCCAGCAGCTTAGTCGGACTAGCGGGAGGGTTATACAATGAGCAGTTCTTC
cdr3_aa: CASSLVGLAGGLYNEQFF

clone_size: .
j_call: TRBJ1-5
v_call: TRBV19
d_call: .
cdr3_nt: TGTGCCAGTAGTATAAAAGGGGGTTCTCAGCCCCAGCATTTT
cdr3_aa: CASSIKGGSQPQHF

clone_size: .
j_call: TRBJ2-7
v_call: TRBV27
d_call: .
cdr3_nt: TGTGCCAGCAGTTTGGGGGCCCCCTACGAGCAGTACTTC
cdr3_aa: CASSLGAPYEQYF

clone_size: .
j_call: TRBJ1-3
v_call: TRBV11-3
d_call: .
cdr3_nt: TGTGCCAGCAGCTTATACAGGGAATCCGGAAACACCATATATTTT
cdr3_aa: CASSLYRESGNTIYF

clone_size: .
j_call: TRBJ2-2
v_call: TRBV6-5
d_call: .
cdr3_nt: TGTGCCAGCAGTTATCAGGGGTTCACCGGGGAGCTGTTTTTT
cdr3_aa: CASSYQGFTGELFF

clone_size: few
j_call: TRBJ1-2
v_call: TRBV19
d_call: TRBD1
cdr3_nt: TGTGCCAGTAGAGACTCGGGACAGGGGGCCGGGGGCTACACCTTC
cdr3_aa: CASRDSGQGAGGYTF

clone_size: once
j_call: TRBJ2-5
v_call: TRBV7-7
d_call: TRBD1
cdr3_nt: TGTGCCAGCAGCTTTGGACAGGGGTTAGTAGAGACCCAGTACTTC
cdr3_aa: CASSFGQGLVETQYF

clone_size: .
j_call: TRBJ1-2
v_call: TRBV5-1
d_call: .
cdr3_nt: TGCGCCAGCAGCTTGGAGAACTGGGCCAACTATGGCTACACCTTC
cdr3_aa: CASSLENWANYGYTF

clone_size: medium-sized
j_call: TRBJ1-3
v_call: TRBV2
d_call: .
cdr3_nt: TGTGCCAGCTGCAGGGAATTCTCTGGAAACACCATATATTTT
cdr3_aa: CASCREFSGNTIYF

clone_size: .
j_call: TRBJ1-5
v_call: TRBV4-1
d_call: .
cdr3_nt: TGCGCCAGCAGCCAAGTGGCAGGCAATCAGCCCCAGCATTTT
cdr3_aa: CASSQVAGNQPQHF

clone_size: .
j_call: TRBJ2-3
v_call: TRBV6-4
d_call: TRBD2
cdr3_nt: TGTGCCAGCAGTCGGGAGGGGTGGAGCACAGATACGCAGTATTTT
cdr3_aa: CASSREGWSTDTQYF

clone_size: .
j_call: TRBJ2-5
v_call: TRBV29-1
d_call: .
cdr3_nt: TGCAGCGTTGAGGAGGACAGGGAGGGCGAAGAGACCCAGTACTTC
cdr3_aa: CSVEEDREGEETQYF

clone_size: .
j_call: TRBJ2-2
v_call: TRBV14
d_call: .
cdr3_nt: TGTGCCAGCAGCCAAGAAGCCCGTGGTGATTCCGGGGAGCTGTTTTTT
cdr3_aa: CASSQEARGDSGELFF

clone_size: .
j_call: TRBJ2-5
v_call: TRBV5-1
d_call: .
cdr3_nt: TGCGCCAGCAGCAAAGAGGTACAAGAGACCCAGTACTTC
cdr3_aa: CASSKEVQETQYF

clone_size: .
j_call: TRBJ1-1
v_call: TRBV18
d_call: TRBD1
cdr3_nt: TGTGCCAGCTCACCACAGGGGACAGGGTCTGAAGCTTTCTTT
cdr3_aa: CASSPQGTGSEAFF

clone_size: .
j_call: TRBJ2-3
v_call: TRBV7-3
d_call: TRBD2
cdr3_nt: TGTGCCAGCAGCTTAGCGGGAGCGAACACAGATACGCAGTATTTT
cdr3_aa: CASSLAGANTDTQYF

clone_size: .
j_call: TRBJ1-1
v_call: TRBV18
d_call: TRBD1
cdr3_nt: TGTGCCAGCTCACGAGACAGGGGCTCTGAAGCTTTCTTT
cdr3_aa: CASSRDRGSEAFF

clone_size: .
j_call: TRBJ2-7
v_call: TRBV7-2
d_call: TRBD2
cdr3_nt: TGTGCCAGCAGCTTAGGATCCGGGGGGTTAAGCTACGAGCAGTACTTC
cdr3_aa: CASSLGSGGLSYEQYF

clone_size: .
j_call: TRBJ1-5
v_call: TRBV19
d_call: TRBD1
cdr3_nt: TGTGCCAGTAGTCCGGGACAGGGTGATCAGCCCCAGCATTTT
cdr3_aa: CASSPGQGDQPQHF

clone_size: .
j_call: TRBJ2-7
v_call: TRBV28
d_call: .
cdr3_nt: TGTGCCAGCAGTGTCGGGGGAACCCACTACGAGCAGTACTTC
cdr3_aa: CASSVGGTHYEQYF

clone_size: few
j_call: TRBJ1-1
v_call: TRBV2
d_call: TRBD1
cdr3_nt: TGTGCCAGCAGGACGAGGGACAGGATGAACACTGAAGCTTTCTTT
cdr3_aa: CASRTRDRMNTEAFF

clone_size: .
j_call: TRBJ2-1
v_call: TRBV5-4
d_call: TRBD2
cdr3_nt: TGTGCCAGCAGCTTGGAACTAGCGGGAGTAATACATGAGCAGTTCTTC
cdr3_aa: CASSLELAGVIHEQFF

clone_size: once
j_call: TRBJ2-7
v_call: TRBV25-1
d_call: TRBD1
cdr3_nt: TGTGCCAGCAGTGAATCCGGACAGGGCTACGAGCAGTACTTC
cdr3_aa: CASSESGQGYEQYF

clone_size: .
j_call: TRBJ2-2
v_call: TRBV27
d_call: TRBD1
cdr3_nt: TGTGCCAGCAGTTCCCCCAGGGGGCTCACCGGGGAGCTGTTTTTT
cdr3_aa: CASSSPRGLTGELFF

clone_size: few
j_call: TRBJ2-7
v_call: TRBV6-5
d_call: .
cdr3_nt: TGTGCCAGCGCTCAGGCCTTTTCCTACGAGCAGTACTTC
cdr3_aa: CASAQAFSYEQYF

clone_size: .
j_call: TRBJ2-7
v_call: TRBV12-5
d_call: .
cdr3_nt: TGTGCTAGTGGTTTGGTAATCGGCAGCAACTACGAGCAGTACTTC
cdr3_aa: CASGLVIGSNYEQYF

clone_size: once
j_call: TRBJ1-2
v_call: TRBV27
d_call: TRBD1
cdr3_nt: TGTGCCAGCAGTTTGGACAGGGGAAACTATGGCTACACCTTC
cdr3_aa: CASSLDRGNYGYTF

clone_size: .
j_call: TRBJ2-1
v_call: TRBV27
d_call: TRBD2
cdr3_nt: TGTGCCAGCAGAGCTAGCGGGAGAGGTGAGCAGTTCTTC
cdr3_aa: CASRASGRGEQFF

clone_size: .
j_call: TRBJ2-2
v_call: TRBV7-6
d_call: TRBD2
cdr3_nt: TGTGCCAGCAGCTTACTACTAGCGGGAGGGCACGGGGAGCTGTTTTTT
cdr3_aa: CASSLLLAGGHGELFF

clone_size: .
j_call: TRBJ1-1
v_call: TRBV5-4
d_call: TRBD1
cdr3_nt: TGTGCCAGCAGCGTAGACAGGGTAGTCACTGAAGCTTTCTTT
cdr3_aa: CASSVDRVVTEAFF

clone_size: .
j_call: TRBJ2-7
v_call: TRBV30
d_call: .
cdr3_nt: TGTGCCTTAGCCAGGGGTGGCTACGAGCAGTACTTC
cdr3_aa: CALARGGYEQYF

clone_size: .
j_call: TRBJ2-3
v_call: TRBV28
d_call: TRBD1
cdr3_nt: TGTGCCAGCAGTCTCACCCGACAGGGGGCGGGAGCAGATACGCAGTATTTT
cdr3_aa: CASSLTRQGAGADTQYF

clone_size: .
j_call: TRBJ1-6
v_call: TRBV6-5
d_call: .
cdr3_nt: TGTGCCAGCAGTCCGAGGACAGCTAGAGGTTCACCCCTCCACTTT
cdr3_aa: CASSPRTARGSPLHF

clone_size: .
j_call: TRBJ1-1
v_call: TRBV7-3
d_call: .
cdr3_nt: TGTGCCAGCAGCTTACGGGGTACCGACACTGAAGCTTTCTTT
cdr3_aa: CASSLRGTDTEAFF

clone_size: .
j_call: TRBJ2-7
v_call: TRBV28
d_call: .
cdr3_nt: TGTGCCAGCAGTTTTGGGGGAGGTACCTACGAGCAGTACTTC
cdr3_aa: CASSFGGGTYEQYF

clone_size: .
j_call: TRBJ2-3
v_call: TRBV6-4
d_call: TRBD2
cdr3_nt: TGTGCCAGCAGCGTGACTAGCGGGAACGCAGATACGCAGTATTTT
cdr3_aa: CASSVTSGNADTQYF

clone_size: once
j_call: TRBJ2-7
v_call: TRBV5-1
d_call: TRBD2
cdr3_nt: TGCGCCAGGACCGGGACTAGCCCATACGAGCAGTACTTC
cdr3_aa: CARTGTSPYEQYF

clone_size: .
j_call: TRBJ1-2
v_call: TRBV2
d_call: .
cdr3_nt: TGTGCCAGCAGTGAAGGACAACAGTCTAACTATGGCTACACCTTC
cdr3_aa: CASSEGQQSNYGYTF

clone_size: .
j_call: TRBJ2-1
v_call: TRBV5-1
d_call: TRBD2
cdr3_nt: TGCGCCAGCAGCTTGGATCTAGCGGGGACCTACAATGAGCAGTTCTTC
cdr3_aa: CASSLDLAGTYNEQFF